Following are 8 T cell receptor beta chains from one sample sequenced in a study of shared clonotypes between healthy human individuals. Profiling relied on immunoSEQ multiplex PCR, and the TCRdb table lists in-frame clones only, not all of them. The sample lists 2 million to 2.5 million clones, about 95% seen once, with around 1.1% in the top ten. Cells designated naive CD8 were CD45RO-negative and were positively selected for CCR7, with terminally differentiated effector memory CD45RA+ cells excluded. Sequencing used naive CD8+ T cells sorted from blood. These receptors came from a man between 18 and 35 years old in good health.

The gene calls are TRBV6-5 and TRBJ2-7, with a possible D match to TRBD1 (5 bases). The CDR3 consists of 13 residues. The V and J ends lost 2 bases and 5 bases respectively, with 10 bases between them. The germline V gene has CDR1 MNHEY and CDR2 SVGAGI. In nucleotides, the CDR3 is TGTGCCAGCAGTTACGGCAGGGCCAACGAGCAGTACTTC. This encodes CASSYGRANEQYF.

The gene calls are TRBV7-9 and TRBJ2-7, with 9 nucleotides matching TRBD1. The CDR3 totals 16 residues. CDR1 SEHNR and CDR2 FQNEAQ come from the germline V gene (reference sequence). The junction had 13 bases not matched to a gene; V was cut back by 8 bases and J by 2 bases. The CDR3 coding sequence is TGTGCCAGCGGGGATTTAACAGGGGGCCTCCCCTACGAGCAGTACTTC. As protein: CASGDLTGGLPYEQYF.

In regard to this clone: The same CDR3 arises from other DNA sequences in this sample as well. The chain is built from TRBV11-2 and TRBJ2-7; a weak D match, TRBD1 (5 bases). Per germline, CDR1 SGHAT and CDR2 FQNNGV. The germline V and J ends were trimmed by 3 bases and 2 bases, with 8 bases remaining between them. This CDR3 is built from 13 residues. CDR3 DNA sequence: TGTGCCAGCAGCTTTGGCAGGGCCTACGAGCAGTACTTC. Translated, it gives CASSFGRAYEQYF.

The chain recombines TRBV4-3 with TRBJ2-5, with D perhaps matching TRBD1 or TRBD2 (5 bases each). V lost 1 base, J lost 4 bases, and 13 bases lay in between. The CDR3 covers 15 residues. Germline V gene sequence: CDR1 LGHNA, CDR2 YSLEER. CDR3 loop: CASSQGVLGGETQYF. The CDR3 DNA sequence: TGCGCCAGCAGCCAAGGGGTCCTTGGGGGAGAGACCCAGTACTTC.

The chain couples TRBV27 to TRBJ1-2; D gene ambiguous. The germline V gene has CDR1 MNHEY and CDR2 SMNVEV (reference sequence). Trimming removed 3 bases at V and 8 bases at J, with 16 bases between. CDR3 length: 14 residues. CDR3 nucleotides: TGTGCCAGCAGTTTGGGCCCCTACGATGGGGGCTACACCTTC. It encodes CASSLGPYDGGYTF.

The genes are TRBV9 and TRBJ2-7; D call uncertain. V lost 0 bases and J 1 base, leaving 11 bases between the germline ends. CDR1 and CDR2 (germline): SGDLS, YYNGEE. CDR3 size: 15 residues. CDR3 in amino acids: CASSVGTGHSYEQYF. CDR3 nucleotides: TGTGCCAGCAGCGTAGGTACGGGCCATTCCTACGAGCAGTACTTC. Full variable domain (missing parts from reference TRBV9 and TRBJ2-7): DSGVTQTPKHLITATGQRVTLRCSPRSGDLSVYWYQQSLDQGLQFLIQYYNGEERAKGNILERFSAQQFPDLHSELNLSSLELGDSALYFCASSVGTGHSYEQYFGPGTRLTVT.

The chain recombines TRBV7-9 with TRBJ1-4; 12 nucleotides agree with TRBD1. V shed 3 bases, J shed 6 bases, and the junction held 11 bases outside the gene matches. Germline CDR1 reads SEHNR; CDR2 reads FQNEAQ (reference sequence). The CDR3 runs 18 residues. In DNA form, the CDR3 reads TGTGCCAGCAGCTTCACTCCCGGGACAGGGGGCTTCTATGAAAAACTGTTTTTT. Protein: CASSFTPGTGGFYEKLFF.

The genes are TRBV4-1 and TRBJ1-1; no clear D gene. V was shortened by 4 bases and J by 1 base, with 10 bases between the two germline ends. CDR3 length: 14 amino acids. Germline assignment: CDR1 MGHRA and CDR2 YSYEKL. The CDR3 sequence is CASSPSAGNTEAFF. In DNA, the CDR3 is TGCGCCAGCAGCCCATCCGCCGGGAACACTGAAGCTTTCTTT.